What follows are 27 T cell receptor beta chains derived from one specimen sequenced in a study of blood T cell repertoires in COVID-19. Generated by immunoSEQ multiplex PCR, the TCRdb table keeps only in-frame clones and is missing some. This sample has some 320,000 clones; 90% occur once, and the top ten carry around 2.6%. Sequencing was done on a sample of PBMCs or T cells enriched from blood (not recorded which). All receptors come from a man between 60 and 75 years old who had recovered from COVID-19.

The V call is TRBV18, the J call TRBJ1-4; D ambiguous. Germline CDR1 reads KGHSH; CDR2 reads LQKENI. The length of the CDR3 is 14 residues. The V gene lost 3 bases and the J gene lost 2 bases, with 7 bases spanning the gap. As DNA, the CDR3 is TGTGCCAGCTCACCGAGGGTGACTAATGAAAAACTGTTTTTT. Its translation is CASSPRVTNEKLFF.

This chain joins TRBV18 and TRBJ1-2, with 7 positions matching TRBD1. J was trimmed by 3 bases and V by 1 base; bases with no gene match: 8. This CDR3 is built from 16 residues. Germline V gene lookup returns CDR1 KGHSH and CDR2 LQKENI. The CDR3 protein is CASSPLARQGDYGYTF. CDR3 DNA: TGTGCCAGCTCACCACTTGCCCGACAGGGCGACTATGGCTACACCTTC.

A note on this clone: This CDR3 fails to terminate in the conserved phenylalanine or tryptophan, so it likely reflects a read error. The DNA is left out, because the CDR3 cannot be placed on it with certainty; the CDR3 is given as TCRdb lists it. This chain uses TRBV9 with TRBJ2-3; the table assigns TRBD1, which was not confirmed against the DNA. CDR1 and CDR2 from the germline V gene are SGDLS and YYNGEE. Counting both end residues, the CDR3 totals 13 amino acids. This CDR3 reads CASSVEDVQGAAG.

The rearrangement uses TRBV7-9 and TRBJ2-1, with TRBD2 identical over 8 bases. The germline CDR1 and CDR2 sequences are SEHNR and FQNEAQ (reference sequence). V shed 5 bases, J shed 7 bases, and the junction held 7 bases outside the gene matches. CDR3 length equals 14 residues. Written as DNA, the CDR3 is TGTGCCAGCAGCCCCCCCCCGGGGGGGAATGAGCAGTTCTTC. This codes for CASSPPPGGNEQFF.

Worth noting for this clone: The sample carries other DNA sequences with the same CDR3. This chain uses TRBV5-1 with TRBJ1-3, with D perhaps matching TRBD1 (5 bases). Per germline, CDR1 SGHRS and CDR2 YFSETQ. Trimming stripped 0 bases from V and 2 bases from J, with 12 bases between. The CDR3 has 16 amino acids. The CDR3 region has the DNA TGCGCCAGCAGCTTGGCGGGCAGGGCGGCTGGAAACACCATATATTTT. Its protein product is CASSLAGRAAGNTIYF.

The genes are TRBV5-1 and TRBJ1-1; D is possibly TRBD1 (5 bases). This CDR3 is 15 amino acids long. Trimming took off 5 bases at V and 1 base at J, with 15 bases between the two ends. Germline V gene lookup returns CDR1 SGHRS and CDR2 YFSETQ. The CDR3, as DNA: TGCGCCAGCAGGGAAGGGGACTGGGGGAACACTGAAGCTTTCTTT. Residues: CASREGDWGNTEAFF.

The rearrangement uses TRBV20-1 and TRBJ2-1, with a tentative D call TRBD2 (6 bases). The CDR3 runs to 10 residues. The germline V gene encodes CDR1 DFQATT and CDR2 SNEGSKA (reference sequence). Between the trimmed V and J ends, which lost 3 bases and 10 bases, there was a span of 7 bases. The CDR3 DNA follows: TGCAGTGCTAGGGAGGGGGAGCAGTTCTTC. Translation gives CSAREGEQFF.

The rearrangement links TRBV5-1 to TRBJ1-2, with D tentatively TRBD1 (6 bases). V lost 2 bases and J lost 8, with 19 bases in between. Germline V CDR1 and CDR2: SGHRS, YFSETQ. The CDR3 totals 15 residues. CDR3 protein: CASSFIAGDQGGYTF. The CDR3 coding sequence is TGCGCCAGCAGCTTCATCGCAGGGGATCAGGGGGGCTACACCTTC.

V usage is TRBV5-8 and J usage is TRBJ2-5; the D gene is possibly TRBD2 (6 bases). Germline V CDR1 and CDR2: SGHTS, YDEGEE. CDR3 length equals 15 residues. The V gene lost 5 bases and the J gene lost 3 bases, with 17 bases spanning the gap. CDR3: CASRMGLRLEETQYF. Here the CDR3 DNA reads TGTGCCAGCAGGATGGGGTTGAGACTAGAAGAGACCCAGTACTTC.

The V call is TRBV6-1, the J call TRBJ1-1; D call uncertain. The CDR3 covers 15 residues. V lost 0 bases and J lost 1, with 9 bases in between. Per the germline V gene, CDR1 is MNHNS and CDR2 is SASEGT. CDR3 in amino acids: CASSEARGPNTEAFF. CDR3 DNA sequence: TGTGCCAGCAGTGAAGCGAGAGGCCCGAACACTGAAGCTTTCTTT.

The CDR3 bases are TGTGCCAGCGGAAGGACAGGGGATACGCAGTATTTT. Translated: CASGRTGDTQYF. This chain links TRBV7-9 with TRBJ2-3; 8 bases are a match to TRBD1. CDR1 and CDR2 from the germline V gene are SEHNR and FQNEAQ (reference sequence). There are 12 residues in the CDR3. Losses at the gene ends were 8 bases for V and 6 bases for J; bases not matched to a gene: 4. Variable domain in full (rest from reference TRBV7-9 and TRBJ2-3): DTGVSQNPRHKITKRGQNVTFRCDPISEHNRLYWYRQTLGQGPEFLTYFQNEAQLEKSRLLSDRFSAERPKGSFSTLEIQRTEQGDSAMYLCASGRTGDTQYFGPGTRLTVL.

The V and J genes are TRBV4-1 and TRBJ2-2; tentatively, D is TRBD1 (6 bases). V shed 4 bases and J shed 5 bases, with 8 bases lying between them. This CDR3 comprises 13 residues. Germline CDR1 and CDR2: MGHRA and YSYEKL. The CDR3 DNA reads as TGCGCCAGCAGCCGCGGACAGACCGGGGAGCTGTTTTTT. Its translation is CASSRGQTGELFF.

The chain carries TRBV5-4 and TRBJ2-1; 8 bases align to TRBD2. The CDR3 is made up of 16 amino acids. The junction had 9 bases not matched to a gene; V was cut back by 2 bases and J by 5 bases. Germline CDR1 and CDR2: SGHNT and YYREEE (reference sequence). Here the CDR3 reads CASSFGSGLVNNEQFF. CDR3 DNA sequence: TGTGCCAGCAGCTTCGGATCGGGACTAGTTAACAATGAGCAGTTCTTC.

This clone has only one observation. The chain couples TRBV5-6 to TRBJ2-1, with TRBD1 as a possible D gene (6 bases). V was shortened by 2 bases and J by 7 bases, with 16 bases between the two germline ends. CDR1 SGHDT and CDR2 YYEEEE come from the germline V gene. CDR3 length: 15 amino acids. CDR3 sequence reads: CASSFQGQAINEQFF. For the CDR3, the DNA is TGTGCCAGCAGCTTCCAGGGGCAAGCGATTAATGAGCAGTTCTTC.

The chain carries TRBV4-1 and TRBJ1-2; 8 bases are a match to TRBD1. V was pared by 3 bases and J by 7 bases, with 7 bases of the junction left unmatched. The germline V gene encodes CDR1 MGHRA and CDR2 YSYEKL. The CDR3 has 14 residues. This CDR3 reads CASSQTGVRGGYTF. The CDR3 nucleotides are TGCGCCAGCAGCCAGACAGGGGTTCGGGGTGGCTACACCTTC.

This chain links TRBV12-3 or TRBV12-4 with TRBJ1-6; D uncertain. Between the trimmed V and J ends, which lost 6 bases and 6 bases, there was a span of 6 bases. The CDR3 is 12 residues long. The CDR3 is CASSRANSPLHF. The CDR3 DNA follows: TGTGCCAGCAGCCGAGCTAATTCACCCCTCCACTTT.

J is TRBJ2-1 and V is TRBV30, with TRBD2 matching 11 bases. Germline values: CDR1 GTSNPN, CDR2 SVGIG (reference sequence). This CDR3 comprises 15 residues. The J segment lost 7 bases and the V segment lost 0 bases, leaving 5 bases of the junction unmatched. CDR3 sequence reads: CAWSVLAGGNNEQFF. CDR3 DNA sequence: TGTGCCTGGAGTGTGCTAGCGGGAGGAAATAATGAGCAGTTCTTC.

The rearrangement joins TRBV2 to TRBJ1-6, with D perhaps matching TRBD1 (5 bases). This CDR3 comprises 15 residues. CDR1 and CDR2 from the germline V gene are SNHLY and FYNNEI. Trimming left V 5 bases short and J 5 bases short, with 13 bases between. The CDR3 loop is CASSNQGGNNSPLHF. The CDR3 bases are TGTGCCAGCAGTAACCAGGGTGGGAATAATTCACCCCTCCACTTT.

The chain couples TRBV5-1 to TRBJ1-2; TRBD1 aligns across 7 bases. The CDR3 loop spans 14 amino acids. The germline gives CDR1 SGHRS, CDR2 YFSETQ. V shed 2 bases and J 3 bases; nucleotides not matched to a gene: 4. The CDR3: CASSLRGRDYGYTF. DNA of the CDR3: TGCGCCAGCAGCTTAAGGGGGCGAGACTATGGCTACACCTTC.

The chain joins TRBV11-2 to TRBJ1-2; TRBD1 matches at 8 bases. Germline V gene lookup returns CDR1 SGHAT and CDR2 FQNNGV. CDR3 length: 13 residues. J lost 7 bases, V lost 5 bases, and 6 bases had no gene match. The CDR3 DNA sequence: TGTGCCAGCAGCGAGTACACAGGGGGTGGCTACACCTTC. Translation: CASSEYTGGGYTF.

This chain connects TRBV18 to TRBJ1-1; 9 bases fit TRBD1. The germline CDR1 and CDR2 sequences are KGHSH and LQKENI. CDR3 length: 16 residues. V lost 4 bases and J lost 1; bases outside the gene matches: 7. CDR3 region: CASSRTETGGNTEAFF. DNA for the CDR3: TGTGCCAGCTCACGGACAGAGACAGGGGGGAACACTGAAGCTTTCTTT.

On this clone itself: The same CDR3 can be traced to other DNA sequences in this sample. The V gene is TRBV30, the J gene TRBJ2-7, with D unresolved. The germline V and J ends were trimmed by 0 bases and 3 bases, with 9 bases remaining between them. The CDR3 length is 13 residues. Germline loops: CDR1 GTSNPN, CDR2 SVGIG (reference sequence). CDR3 DNA: TGTGCCTGGAGTGTGAGTCAGGTCTACGAGCAGTACTTC. It yields the protein CAWSVSQVYEQYF. The variable domain in full, completed from reference TRBV30 and TRBJ2-7, reads SQTIHQWPATLVQPVGSPLSLECTVEGTSNPNLYWYRQAAGRGLQLLFYSVGIGQISSEVPQNLSASRPQDRQFILSSKKLLLSDSGFYLCAWSVSQVYEQYFGPGTRLTVT.

The chain is built from TRBV21-1 and TRBJ2-5; no check of the table's D call, TRBD2, against the DNA was made. TRBV21-1 is a pseudogene segment. CDR3 length: 15 residues. This CDR3 reads CASSKRGGGKETQYF. CDR3 DNA sequence: TGTGCCAGCAGCAAACGAGGGGGGGGAAAAGAGACCCAGTACTTC.

J is TRBJ1-6 and V is TRBV28; TRBD1 aligns across 7 bases. The CDR3 spans 15 residues. Germline V gene lookup returns CDR1 MDHEN and CDR2 SYDVKM. V trimming: 6 bases; J trimming: 3 bases; junction bases outside the gene matches: 5. The CDR3 DNA reads TGTGCCAGCAGGGAGGGGGCGCGCTATAATTCACCCCTCCACTTT. Its protein is CASREGARYNSPLHF. Filled out from reference TRBV28 and TRBJ1-6, the complete variable domain reads DVKVTQSSRYLVKRTGEKVFLECVQDMDHENMFWYRQDPGLGLRLIYFSYDVKMKEKGDIPEGYSVSREKKERFSLILESASTNQTSMYLCASREGARYNSPLHFGNGTRLTVT.

This chain uses TRBV6-1 with TRBJ2-7, with 8 bases aligning to TRBD1. This CDR3 has 15 residues. Trimming removed 2 bases from V and 2 bases from J; junction bases left unmatched: 5. Germline lookup yields CDR1 MNHNS and CDR2 SASEGT. CDR3 sequence (DNA): TGTGCCAGCAGTGAAAGGGGGACAGGAGCCTACGAGCAGTACTTC. Translating gives CASSERGTGAYEQYF.

The genes are TRBV7-8 and TRBJ2-1; 8 nucleotides agree with TRBD1. The CDR3 extends over 16 amino acids. Unmatched junction bases numbered 6, after V lost 5 bases and J lost 0 bases. Germline values: CDR1 SGHVS, CDR2 FQNEAQ. The CDR3 loop reads CASSPRTGSSYNEQFF. The CDR3 coding sequence is TGTGCCAGCAGCCCAAGGACAGGGAGCTCCTACAATGAGCAGTTCTTC.

The chain couples TRBV14 to TRBJ2-6; 11 positions agree with TRBD1. In germline, CDR1 is SGHDN, CDR2 FVKESK. With V trimmed by 8 bases and J by 2 bases, 11 bases remained unmatched. The CDR3 sequence is 18 residues long. The CDR3 nucleotides are TGTGCCAGCCGCGTCGGGACAGGGGGTTCTACTGGGGCCAACGTCCTGACTTTC. Its protein product is CASRVGTGGSTGANVLTF.